The sequence of this TCR beta chain was determined in a study of T cell responses to AZD1222 COVID-19 vaccine. Findings and limits, study-wide: Among the donors, most were white British and more were female, and clonal diversity was possibly underestimated. Vaccine-associated CD4 TCRs spanned spike, dominant at 160-218 and 743-854.

Germline V gene lookup returns CDR1 SGHTA and CDR2 FQGNSA. CDR3 length equals 13 residues. Trimming pared 5 bases from V and 4 bases from J, leaving 9 bases between. With respect to this clone: Its specificity is not known.

This table comes from immunoSEQ multiplex PCR, and its TCRdb copy is limited to in-frame clones, with some not included. The data contain roughly 100,000 clones, roughly 82% of them singletons. Sequencing used peripheral blood, obtained on day 0 of AZD1222 vaccination. The chain carries TRBV7-2 and TRBJ1-5; D unclear. The clonotype was recovered from an adult in good health. The CDR3 DNA reads TGTGCCAGCAGCGGGTCGGTGAATCAGCCCCAGCATTTT. This sequence encodes CASSGSVNQPQHF.